Sequencing of this T cell receptor (beta chain) was carried out in a study of T cell responses to AZD1222 COVID-19 vaccine. Using immunoSEQ multiplex PCR, the repertoire was profiled, and TCRdb retains in-frame clones only, with some absent. The sample consists of roughly 180,000 clones, approximately 93% of them appearing once. Trimming pared 3 bases from V and 7 bases from J, leaving 34 bases between. Germline-derived CDR1 and CDR2 are MNHEY and SMNVEV (reference sequence). This CDR3 has 22 amino acids. The sequence was collected from an adult who received the AZD1222 COVID-19 vaccine. The V and J genes are TRBV27 and TRBJ1-6; no reliable D call. The sequencing used peripheral blood, collected 28 days after the second AZD1222 dose. The CDR3 is CASSFSLQASNPPRARNSPLHF. CDR3 DNA: TGTGCCAGCAGTTTCTCCCTCCAGGCTAGCAATCCACCGCGTGCGAGGAATTCACCCCTCCACTTT.